This TCR beta chain was retrieved from a study of T cell responses to AZD1222 COVID-19 vaccine. Study-level points and caveats: Donors skewed white British and female; clonal diversity was possibly underestimated. Reportedly, close to half of spike-specific TCRs are directed against unmutated variant regions.

The method was immunoSEQ multiplex PCR; TCRdb's version includes in-frame clones alone and lacks a portion of them. The table lists about 110,000 clones, about nine tenths of them singletons, with roughly 1.6% in the top ten. Trimming cost V 1 base and J 3 bases, with 4 bases left between them. Per the germline V gene, CDR1 is LNHNV and CDR2 is YYDKDF (reference sequence). The CDR3 runs 13 residues. To note about this clone: Its antigen is as yet unknown.

This sample comprised peripheral blood, obtained on day 0 of AZD1222 vaccination. This sequence originates from an adult in good health. This chain uses TRBV15 with TRBJ1-5; D is unresolved. DNA for the CDR3: TGTGCCACCAGCAGAGGACACAATCAGCCCCAGCATTTT. Protein product: CATSRGHNQPQHF.